This T cell receptor beta chain was sequenced during a study of cytomegalovirus exposure and HLA in healthy donors. Sequenced by immunoSEQ multiplex PCR; TCRdb stores in-frame clones only, minus some. The sample includes 100,000 to 150,000 clones, 70% to 90% of them seen just once. Study-wide results and limits: The dataset shows that most TCR sequences were rare, while some public TCRs occurred in many donors. Later, an analysis found that TCR clusters from the first cohort tended to co-occur in the roughly 120 validation repertoires.

As concerns this clone: Its antigen is as yet unknown.

The V gene end was trimmed by 7 bases and the J gene end by 3 bases; junction bases not matched to a gene: 17. Germline values: CDR1 SGHTA, CDR2 FQGTGA. The CDR3 is made up of 18 amino acids. The TCR sequence derives from a woman between 18 and 29 years old in good health and CMV-seronegative. The sequenced sample was PBMCs. J is TRBJ2-1 and V is TRBV7-3, with TRBD2 matching over 8 bases. CDR3 residues: CASKNTGLVQTFYNEQFF. In DNA, the CDR3 is TGTGCCAGCAAGAACACGGGACTAGTCCAAACATTCTACAATGAGCAGTTCTTC. The full variable domain, completed using reference TRBV7-3 and TRBJ2-1, is GAGVSQTPSNKVTEKGKYVELRCDPISGHTALYWYRQSLGQGPEFLIYFQGTGAADDSGLPNDRFFAVRPEGSVSTLKIQRTERGDSAVYLCASKNTGLVQTFYNEQFFGPGTRLTVL.